The 25 T cell receptor beta chains presented below share a single source sample, sequenced in a study of blood T cell repertoires in COVID-19. Only in-frame clones appear in the TCRdb table, and some are missing; sequencing was by immunoSEQ multiplex PCR. The table lists under 200,000 clones, around four fifths of them singletons. Sequenced sample: peripheral blood. The receptors come from a man in his sixties with COVID-19, enrolled during active disease.

J is TRBJ2-3 and V is TRBV6-1; D is undetermined. The CDR3 covers 13 residues. V was cut by 1 base and J by 1 base, with 3 bases left in between. The germline V gene encodes CDR1 MNHNS and CDR2 SASEGT. CDR3 protein: CASSEGGTDTQYF. The CDR3 DNA sequence: TGTGCCAGCAGTGAAGGAGGCACAGATACGCAGTATTTT.

CDR3 in amino acids: CASSLGQGAQETQYF. CDR3 nucleotides: TGTGCCAGCAGCTTGGGGCAGGGGGCGCAAGAGACCCAGTACTTC. The rearrangement joins TRBV7-2 to TRBJ2-5, with 8 nucleotides matching TRBD1. From germline, CDR1 is SGHTA and CDR2 FQGNSA. With 3 bases clipped from V and 2 bases from J, the junction kept 5 bases outside the gene matches. The CDR3 has 15 amino acids.

J is TRBJ2-5 and V is TRBV3-1 (or the pseudogene TRBV3-2); tentatively, D is TRBD1 (6 bases). The CDR3 loop spans 15 amino acids. CDR1 is LGHDT, CDR2 YNNKEL, per germline (reference sequence). The V end lost 3 bases, the J end lost 1 base, and 12 bases lay between the germline ends. In nucleotides, the CDR3 is TGTGCCAGCAGCCAGATACAGGGCCCCCAAGAGACCCAGTACTTC. Translated, it gives CASSQIQGPQETQYF.

The gene calls are TRBV5-1 and TRBJ2-2; TRBD1 agrees at 9 bases. The germline V gene encodes CDR1 SGHRS and CDR2 YFSETQ. The length of the CDR3 is 16 residues. V trimming: 4 bases; J trimming: 2 bases; junction bases outside the gene matches: 6. The DNA of the CDR3 is TGCGCCAGCAGCCCTGGACAGGGGTATAACACCGGGGAGCTGTTTTTT. It encodes CASSPGQGYNTGELFF. The full variable domain, completed using reference TRBV5-1 and TRBJ2-2, is KAGVTQTPRYLIKTRGQQVTLSCSPISGHRSVSWYQQTPGQGLQFLFEYFSETQRNKGNFPGRFSGRQFSNSRSEMNVSTLELGDSALYLCASSPGQGYNTGELFFGEGSRLTVL.

The CDR3 here is CASSYSNRGLQPQHF. CDR3 nucleotides: TGTGCCAGCAGTTACTCGAACAGGGGACTCCAGCCCCAGCATTTT. The V and J genes are TRBV6-5 and TRBJ1-5; 7 nucleotides align to TRBD1. Per germline, CDR1 MNHEY and CDR2 SVGAGI. V was clipped by 0 bases and J by 7 bases; unmatched bases: 6. The CDR3 spans 15 residues.

This clone was seen just once. The J gene is TRBJ2-1, the V gene TRBV24-1; the match to TRBD2 covers 11 bases. The V gene end was trimmed by 6 bases and the J gene end by 0 bases; junction bases not matched to a gene: 9. Germline CDR1 KGHDR, CDR2 SFDVKD. The CDR3 runs 18 residues. The CDR3 DNA reads as TGTGCCACCAGTTTGGGGACTAGCGGTTTGAGCTCCTACAATGAGCAGTTCTTC. Protein: CATSLGTSGLSSYNEQFF.

The V and J genes are TRBV9 and TRBJ2-1; possible D gene TRBD1, 5 bases. Germline CDR1 reads SGDLS; CDR2 reads YYNGEE. V lost 1 base and J lost 8, with 13 bases in between. The CDR3 runs to 14 residues. For the CDR3, the DNA is TGTGCCAGCAGCGTAAGAGTGGGGCGCGATGAGCAGTTCTTC. Translation gives CASSVRVGRDEQFF.

This chain joins TRBV27 and TRBJ2-1; 8 bases are a match to TRBD2. Germline V lookup: CDR1 MNHEY, CDR2 SMNVEV (reference sequence). The CDR3 runs 15 residues. The V gene end was trimmed by 3 bases and the J gene end by 6 bases; junction bases not matched to a gene: 7. For the CDR3, the DNA is TGTGCCAGCAGTTTTACCGGGAGGGCCCCCAATGAGCAGTTCTTC. Translated, it gives CASSFTGRAPNEQFF.

The genes are TRBV28 and TRBJ1-1, with a tentative D call TRBD1 (6 bases). The CDR3 runs to 14 residues. Germline lookup yields CDR1 MDHEN and CDR2 SYDVKM. V lost 0 bases to trimming and J lost 2 bases, with 7 bases between them. The CDR3 is CASSLWGANTEAFF. The CDR3 nucleotides read TGTGCCAGCAGTTTATGGGGGGCCAACACTGAAGCTTTCTTT. The entire variable domain, with the rest obtained from reference TRBV28 and TRBJ1-1, is as follows: DVKVTQSSRYLVKRTGEKVFLECVQDMDHENMFWYRQDPGLGLRLIYFSYDVKMKEKGDIPEGYSVSREKKERFSLILESASTNQTSMYLCASSLWGANTEAFFGQGTRLTVV.

The V and J genes are TRBV5-1 and TRBJ1-1, with TRBD1 matching over 8 bases. Looked up from germline, CDR1 is SGHRS and CDR2 is YFSETQ. The length of the CDR3 is 15 residues. The J segment lost 2 bases and the V segment lost 2 bases, leaving 5 bases of the junction unmatched. The CDR3 nucleotides are TGCGCCAGCAGCTTTTTAGACAGGGGAAACACTGAAGCTTTCTTT. This translates into CASSFLDRGNTEAFF.

The J gene is TRBJ1-1, the V gene TRBV2; 10 positions agree with TRBD1. The germline CDR1 and CDR2 sequences are SNHLY and FYNNEI. CDR3 length: 13 residues. V dropped 3 bases and J dropped 11; count of bases not matched to a gene: 6. In DNA, the CDR3 is TGTGCCAGCAGTGAGTGGGACAGGGGTTCCGCTTTCTTT. Translating gives CASSEWDRGSAFF. Based on the CDR3 plus reference TRBV2 and TRBJ1-1, the full variable domain is EPEVTQTPSHQVTQMGQEVILRCVPISNHLYFYWYRQILGQKVEFLVSFYNNEISEKSEIFDDQFSVERPDGSNFTLKIRSTKLEDSAMYFCASSEWDRGSAFFGQGTRLTVV.

This rearrangement joins TRBV19 to TRBJ1-2; 9 bases match TRBD1. This CDR3 is built from 15 residues. Germline CDR1 is LNHDA and CDR2 is SQIVND (reference sequence). V gave up 3 bases and J gave up 3 bases; unmatched junction bases: 5. CDR3 in amino acids: CASSMIGTGHYGYTF. The CDR3 DNA follows: TGTGCCAGTAGTATGATTGGGACAGGGCACTATGGCTACACCTTC.

The chain uses TRBV27 and TRBJ1-2; D is unclear. The CDR3 is 15 amino acids. Trimming left V 0 bases short and J 4 bases short, with 12 bases between. In germline, CDR1 is MNHEY, CDR2 SMNVEV (reference sequence). The CDR3 DNA is TGTGCCAGCAGTTTATCTGGCGGGCAGCCCTATGGCTACACCTTC. Encoded protein: CASSLSGGQPYGYTF.

The chain joins TRBV30 to TRBJ1-2; 10 bases are shared with TRBD1. The CDR3 consists of 14 residues. Per germline, CDR1 GTSNPN and CDR2 SVGIG (reference sequence). The V and J ends lost 2 bases and 3 bases, in that order; junction bases with no gene match: 3. CDR3 sequence reads: CAWSRTGGYYGYTF. CDR3 DNA: TGTGCCTGGAGTCGGACAGGGGGTTACTATGGCTACACCTTC.

The chain links TRBV19 to TRBJ1-1, with TRBD1 matching over 9 bases. The ends lost 8 bases at V and 6 bases at J; junction bases unmatched: 7. The CDR3 runs 13 residues. Germline V CDR1 and CDR2: LNHDA, SQIVND (reference sequence). This chain's CDR3 is CASGGQGFSEAFF. CDR3 in DNA: TGTGCCAGTGGCGGACAGGGGTTCTCTGAAGCTTTCTTT.

The CDR3 bases are TGTGCTAGTGGTTTGGCTAGCGCGCTTCTCCCCCTCCACTTT. This translates into CASGLASALLPLHF. The chain carries TRBV12-5 and TRBJ1-6, with no clear D. The V end lost 1 base, the J end lost 13 bases, and 14 bases lay between the germline ends. The CDR3 sequence is 14 residues long. Germline CDR1 and CDR2: LGHNT and FRNRAP.

The gene calls are TRBV7-2 and TRBJ1-5; D gene unclear. This CDR3 comprises 14 residues. Trimming cost V 5 bases and J 4 bases, with 12 bases left between them. Germline lookup yields CDR1 SGHTA and CDR2 FQGNSA. The CDR3: CASSTNLGNQPQHF. DNA for the CDR3: TGTGCCAGCAGCACGAACCTCGGGAATCAGCCCCAGCATTTT.

The V and J genes are TRBV30 and TRBJ1-5, with 7 bases fitting TRBD1. The junction had 11 bases not matched to a gene; V was cut back by 3 bases and J by 3 bases. CDR1 and CDR2 from the germline V gene are GTSNPN and SVGIG (reference sequence). CDR3 length: 16 residues. CDR3 DNA: TGTGCCTGGAGGAAGGGAAAGGGACAGTCCAATCAGCCCCAGCATTTT. Translation: CAWRKGKGQSNQPQHF.

This chain links TRBV29-1 with TRBJ2-1, with 7 bases that match TRBD2. The germline V gene has CDR1 SQVTM and CDR2 ANQGSEA. Unmatched junction bases numbered 8, after V lost 6 bases and J lost 0 bases. The CDR3 contains 15 residues. This chain's CDR3 is CSVSTSRSSYNEQFF. The CDR3 nucleotides read TGCAGCGTCTCGACTAGCAGAAGCTCCTACAATGAGCAGTTCTTC.

This clone has a single count. At the DNA level, this CDR3 is encoded by other sequences in the same sample as well. The chain joins TRBV11-2 to TRBJ1-2; 7 bases match TRBD1. With V trimmed by 5 bases and J by 2 bases, 2 bases remained unmatched. Germline CDR1 and CDR2: SGHAT and FQNNGV. The CDR3 totals 13 residues. The CDR3 here is CASSPDRNYGYTF. In DNA, the CDR3 is TGTGCCAGCAGCCCGGACAGGAACTATGGCTACACCTTC.

This sequence joins TRBV11-2 and TRBJ2-7; 9 bases fit TRBD2. Germline assignment: CDR1 SGHAT and CDR2 FQNNGV. This CDR3 has 18 residues. Losses at the gene ends were 1 base for V and 7 bases for J; bases not matched to a gene: 17. The CDR3 region has the DNA TGTGCCAGCAGCTTAGTTAGATCGGGCGGGAGGGCCGTCGAGGAGCAGTACTTC. Protein: CASSLVRSGGRAVEEQYF.

The chain joins TRBV7-9 to TRBJ1-2; D call uncertain. Germline V gene lookup returns CDR1 SEHNR and CDR2 FQNEAQ (reference sequence). The CDR3 has 15 amino acids. V was pared by 5 bases and J by 0 bases, with 13 bases between. CDR3 region: CASSPRSKPNYGYTF. In DNA form, the CDR3 reads TGTGCCAGCAGCCCCCGTTCAAAGCCTAACTATGGCTACACCTTC.

CDR3 nucleotide sequence: TGCAGCGTTGGGACAGGGTGGGGGAGCACTGAAGCTTTCTTT. Its protein product is CSVGTGWGSTEAFF. The genes are TRBV29-1 and TRBJ1-1; 8 positions agree with TRBD1. Trimming cost V 4 bases and J 4 bases; bases outside gene matches: 8. Per the germline V gene, CDR1 is SQVTM and CDR2 is ANQGSEA. CDR3 length: 14 amino acids.

The chain uses TRBV27 and TRBJ1-1, with TRBD1 as a possible D gene (5 bases). Germline CDR1 MNHEY, CDR2 SMNVEV (reference sequence). This CDR3 has 15 residues. The ends were cut back, 6 bases at V and 1 base at J, with 15 bases in the middle. The CDR3 DNA follows: TGTGCCAGCAGCCAAGGGGTGAGGAAGAACACTGAAGCTTTCTTT. It translates to CASSQGVRKNTEAFF.

V is TRBV7-9 and J is TRBJ1-2, with 9 bases identical to TRBD1. Germline CDR1 reads SEHNR; CDR2 reads FQNEAQ (reference sequence). The V segment lost 2 bases and the J segment 0 bases; nucleotides outside the gene matches: 10. This CDR3 contains 18 residues. The CDR3 coding sequence is TGTGCCAGCAGCTTACTTGGACAGGGGAATAGGGCTAACTATGGCTACACCTTC. It is translated as CASSLLGQGNRANYGYTF.